The 20 T cell receptor beta chains presented below share a single source sample, sequenced in a study of T cell repertoires in cytomegalovirus infection. TCRdb re-called the reads with MiXCR, one entry per CDR3 protein. The data show roughly 150,000 distinct CDR3 sequences, with around 22% seen just once and about a tenth held by the top ten. Source material: PBMCs. These receptors came from a human donor in good health (CMV status not recorded). Some clones in this sample may be carry-over from other donors' samples.

In its sample, this clonotype was seen a few times. The gene calls are TRBV4-2 and TRBJ2-3; 15 positions match TRBD2. Germline V lookup: CDR1 LGHNA, CDR2 YNFKEQ. V gave up 0 bases and J gave up 4 bases; unmatched junction bases: 5. This CDR3 has 18 residues. The CDR3 region has the DNA TGTGCCAGCAGCCAAGACTGGACTAGCGGGAGGGCCGCAGATACGCAGTATTTT. It codes for CASSQDWTSGRAADTQYF.

This clonotype was detected only a few times. The chain uses TRBV7-9 and TRBJ1-1; a weak D match, TRBD1 (5 bases). V dropped 0 bases and J dropped 4 bases, with 6 bases sitting between them. There are 13 residues in the CDR3. Germline lookup yields CDR1 SEHNR and CDR2 FQNEAQ (reference sequence). The CDR3 DNA sequence: TGTGCCAGCAGCTTAGCGCAGGGCACTGAAGCTTTCTTT. Its translation is CASSLAQGTEAFF.

Comment on this clonotype: Compared with germline, one end of the junction differs, possibly owing to a read error. This chain joins TRBV7-3 and TRBJ1-1; D possibly corresponds to TRBD1 (6 bases). The CDR3 extends over 18 amino acids. CDR1 and CDR2 (germline): SGHTA, FQGTGA. Here the CDR3 reads CASSPRGTGTPRSTEAFF. The DNA for the CDR3 is TGCGCCAGCAGCCCACGCGGCACGGGGACACCACGGAGCACTGAAGCTTTCTTT.

This clonotype is labeled medium-sized. The V call is TRBV7-6, the J call TRBJ2-1; TRBD1 agrees at 11 bases. This CDR3 spans 15 amino acids. Germline-derived CDR1 and CDR2 are SGHVS and FNYEAQ. Losses at the gene ends were 5 bases for V and 8 bases for J; bases not matched to a gene: 8. The CDR3 here is CASSPGQGARDEQFF. CDR3 bases: TGTGCCAGCAGCCCCGGACAGGGGGCAAGGGATGAGCAGTTCTTC.

V usage is TRBV6-2 or TRBV6-3 and J usage is TRBJ1-5, with D unresolved. V lost 7 bases to trimming and J lost 7 bases, with 14 bases between them. Looked up from germline, CDR1 is MNHEY and CDR2 is SVGEGT. The length of the CDR3 is 13 residues. CDR3 amino acids: CASIWGVRQPQHF. The CDR3 DNA reads as TGTGCCAGCATTTGGGGAGTTAGGCAGCCCCAGCATTTT.

This clonotype was seen many times. The chain has TRBV7-3 and TRBJ2-1, with D perhaps TRBD1 (7 bases). V dropped 1 base and J dropped 6 bases, with 19 bases sitting between them. CDR1 and CDR2 from the germline V gene are SGHTA and FQGTGA. The CDR3 has 17 residues. CDR3 DNA: TGTGCCAGCAGCTTAAGGTCCTTAGCGGAGGGGGCCAATGAGCAGTTCTTC. This gives the protein CASSLRSLAEGANEQFF.

This clonotype was seen once. Since a much larger clone is just one base distant, this may be a read error. The rearrangement joins TRBV7-4 to TRBJ2-7; the D is unclear. CDR1 SGHVT and CDR2 SQSDAQ come from the germline V gene. The CDR3 has 12 residues. The V end was cut by 5 bases, the J end by 6 bases, with 11 bases between. This CDR3 reads CASSPVEAEQYF. The CDR3 nucleotides read TGTGCCAGCAGCCCCGTGGAAGCCGAGCAGTACTTC. Complete variable domain (other parts from reference TRBV7-4 and TRBJ2-7): GAGVSQSPRYKVAKRGRDVALRCDSISGHVTLYWYRQTLGQGSEVLTYSQSDAQRDKSGRPSGRFSAERPERSVSTLKIQRTEQGDSAVYLCASSPVEAEQYFGPGTRLTVT.

This clonotype was seen at least ten times. The V gene is TRBV11-2, the J gene TRBJ2-1; 8 bases map to TRBD1. Germline trimming cut 6 bases from V and 9 bases from J; bases unmatched to any gene: 4. The CDR3 has 12 amino acids. Germline assignment: CDR1 SGHAT and CDR2 FQNNGV. CDR3 loop: CASRRDRGEQFF. The CDR3 region has the DNA TGTGCCAGCAGACGCGACAGGGGTGAGCAGTTCTTC.

This clonotype has only a few counts. The chain is built from TRBV28 and TRBJ2-7, with TRBD2 as a possible D gene (6 bases). The CDR3 covers 16 residues. Germline CDR1 reads MDHEN; CDR2 reads SYDVKM. Trimming took off 6 bases at V and 3 bases at J, with 21 bases between the two ends. CDR3 coding DNA: TGTGCCAGCAGCCTATCCAGGACCGGGGGATTCTACGAGCAGTACTTC. The encoded protein is CASSLSRTGGFYEQYF.

V and J are TRBV19 and TRBJ2-3, with D perhaps TRBD1 (5 bases). CDR3 length: 12 amino acids. In germline, CDR1 is LNHDA, CDR2 SQIVND (reference sequence). Trimming left V 10 bases short and J 5 bases short, with 13 bases between. Written as DNA, the CDR3 is TGTGCCACTCGACAGTCCGGAGATACGCAGTATTTT. Protein: CATRQSGDTQYF.

This clonotype was counted between two and nine times. The genes are TRBV2 and TRBJ2-3; D is perhaps TRBD1 (6 bases). The CDR3 extends over 18 amino acids. The germline V gene has CDR1 SNHLY and CDR2 FYNNEI. V dropped 2 bases and J dropped 3 bases, with 21 bases sitting between them. CDR3 in amino acids: CASSELGLKGDATDTQYF. For the CDR3, the DNA is TGTGCCAGCAGTGAATTGGGCCTTAAGGGGGACGCAACAGATACGCAGTATTTT.

The chain links TRBV4-2 to TRBJ2-2; 10 bases are a match to TRBD1. V was pared by 0 bases and J by 3 bases, with 4 bases of the junction left unmatched. The CDR3 length is 17 residues. Germline CDR1 reads LGHNA; CDR2 reads YNFKEQ. The CDR3 sequence: CASSQDLGTGDTGELFF. The CDR3 bases are TGTGCCAGCAGCCAAGATCTCGGGACAGGGGACACCGGGGAGCTGTTTTTT.

The V call is TRBV3-1, the J call TRBJ2-3, with D hard to call. Germline V gene data show CDR1 as LGHDT and CDR2 as YNNKEL (reference sequence). This CDR3 is built from 14 residues. V was pared by 1 base and J by 3 bases, with 8 bases between. The CDR3 region is CASSQVDPTDTQYF. Here the CDR3 DNA reads TGTGCCAGCAGCCAAGTGGACCCGACAGATACGCAGTATTTT.

This clonotype was counted between two and nine times. The rearrangement uses TRBV7-8 and TRBJ1-1; D is possibly TRBD1 (5 bases). Germline values: CDR1 SGHVS, CDR2 FQNEAQ. V was pared by 3 bases and J by 7 bases, with 12 bases between. The CDR3 has 13 residues. CDR3 sequence reads: CASSFDSIYEAFF. Written as DNA, the CDR3 is TGTGCCAGCAGCTTCGACAGCATATATGAAGCTTTCTTT. Full variable domain (rest looked up from reference TRBV7-8 and TRBJ1-1): GAGVSQSPRYKVAKRGQDVALRCDPISGHVSLFWYQQALGQGPEFLTYFQNEAQLDKSGLPSDRFFAERPEGSVSTLKIQRTQQEDSAVYLCASSFDSIYEAFFGQGTRLTVV.

This clonotype was recorded a few times. This chain connects TRBV5-1 to TRBJ1-1; TRBD1 aligns across 9 bases. With V trimmed by 4 bases and J by 5 bases, 9 bases remained unmatched. CDR1 is SGHRS and CDR2 is YFSETQ in the germline V gene. The CDR3 has 15 amino acids. The CDR3 loop reads CASSTRTGVGTEAFF. DNA of the CDR3: TGCGCCAGCAGCACAAGGACAGGGGTGGGGACTGAAGCTTTCTTT.

The chain couples TRBV5-4 to TRBJ1-1; 8 positions match TRBD1. This CDR3 region has 14 residues. Per germline, CDR1 SGHNT and CDR2 YYREEE (reference sequence). Trimming cost V 3 bases and J 4 bases; bases outside gene matches: 5. Written as DNA, the CDR3 is TGTGCCAGCAGCTCTTCAGGGGGCGTCACTGAAGCTTTCTTT. Translated: CASSSSGGVTEAFF.

Here the CDR3 DNA reads TGTGCCAGCAGTTCGAAAGAGCAGTACTTC. This codes for CASSSKEQYF. The chain has TRBV28 and TRBJ2-7, with D unclear. The CDR3 contains 10 residues. Per the germline V gene, CDR1 is MDHEN and CDR2 is SYDVKM. The V end was cut by 4 bases, the J end by 7 bases, with 5 bases between.

This clonotype has at least ten counts. The chain recombines TRBV19 with TRBJ2-4, with TRBD2 matching 10 bases. After removal of 4 bases from V and 2 bases from J, the junction contained 5 bases not matched to a gene. Germline-derived CDR1 and CDR2 are LNHDA and SQIVND (reference sequence). CDR3 length: 16 amino acids. CDR3 amino acids: CASSTQREGSKNIQYF. DNA of the CDR3: TGTGCCAGTAGTACCCAGCGGGAGGGGTCCAAAAACATTCAGTACTTC.

This clonotype was counted between two and nine times. This chain links TRBV12-3 or TRBV12-4 with TRBJ2-7; the match to TRBD2 covers 10 bases. This CDR3 contains 17 residues. After removal of 5 bases from V and 0 bases from J, the junction contained 10 bases not matched to a gene. Written as DNA, the CDR3 is TGTGCCAGCAGTCCCGGGACTAGCGCCGGACCCTCCTACGAGCAGTACTTC. This encodes CASSPGTSAGPSYEQYF.

In this sample, this clonotype turned up many times. The chain has TRBV12-3 or TRBV12-4 and TRBJ2-7; D remains unclear. CDR3 length: 11 residues. The V and J ends lost 2 bases and 6 bases respectively, with 5 bases between them. The CDR3: CASSLRSEQYF. CDR3 sequence (DNA): TGTGCCAGCAGTTTAAGGAGCGAGCAGTACTTC.